This TCR beta chain was identified in a study of technical replicates of blood from several donors. The sample holds one count of this clone. This CDR3 is 12 amino acids long. Germline V gives CDR1 LNHDA, CDR2 SQIVND (reference sequence). V shed 9 bases, J shed 7 bases, and the junction held 2 bases outside the gene matches. Repertoires were generated with immunoSEQ multiplex PCR, while TCRdb's copy carries only in-frame clones and drops some. This table has about 73,000 clones, roughly 93% appearing once. The sample was T cells isolated from PBMCs. This chain joins TRBV19 and TRBJ1-5; TRBD1 matches at 11 bases. The TCR sequence derives from a human donor in good health. In DNA, the CDR3 is TGTGCCAGCCGGGACAGGGGGCAGCCCCAGCATTTT. This sequence encodes CASRDRGQPQHF. The whole variable domain, remainder taken from reference TRBV19 and TRBJ1-5, is DGGITQSPKYLFRKEGQNVTLSCEQNLNHDAMYWYRQDPGQGLRLIYYSQIVNDFQKGDIAEGYSVSREKKESFPLTVTSAQKNPTAFYLCASRDRGQPQHFGDGTRLSIL.